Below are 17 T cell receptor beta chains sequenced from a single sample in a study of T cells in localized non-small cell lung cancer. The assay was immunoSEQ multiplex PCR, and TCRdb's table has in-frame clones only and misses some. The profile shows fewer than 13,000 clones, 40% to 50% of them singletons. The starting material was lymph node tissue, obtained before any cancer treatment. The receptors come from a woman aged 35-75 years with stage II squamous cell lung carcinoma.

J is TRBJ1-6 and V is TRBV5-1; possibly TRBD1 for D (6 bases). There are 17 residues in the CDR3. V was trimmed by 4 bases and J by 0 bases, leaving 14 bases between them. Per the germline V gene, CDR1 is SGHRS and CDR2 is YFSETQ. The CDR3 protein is CASSGKTGPSYNSPLHF. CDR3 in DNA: TGCGCCAGCAGCGGAAAAACAGGGCCCTCCTATAATTCACCCCTCCACTTT.

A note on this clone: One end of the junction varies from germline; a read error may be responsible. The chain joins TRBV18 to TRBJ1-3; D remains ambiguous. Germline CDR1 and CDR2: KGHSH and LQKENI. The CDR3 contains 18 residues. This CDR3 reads CASSPPRWPGITGNTIYF. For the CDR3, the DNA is TGTGCCAGCTCCCCACCTCGGTGGCCGGGAATAACTGGAAACACCATATATTTT.

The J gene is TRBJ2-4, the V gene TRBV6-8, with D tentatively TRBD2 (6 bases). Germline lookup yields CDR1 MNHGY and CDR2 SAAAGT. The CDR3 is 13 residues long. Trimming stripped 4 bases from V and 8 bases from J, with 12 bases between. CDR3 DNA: TGTGCCAGCAGTTTTCGGGCGGGACACATTCAGTACTTC. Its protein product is CASSFRAGHIQYF.

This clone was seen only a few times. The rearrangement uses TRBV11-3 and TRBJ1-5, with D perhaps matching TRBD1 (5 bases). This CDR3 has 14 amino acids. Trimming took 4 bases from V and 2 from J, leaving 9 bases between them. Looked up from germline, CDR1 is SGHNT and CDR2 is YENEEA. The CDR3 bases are TGTGCCAGCAGCTCCGGGGGACGCAATCAGCCCCAGCATTTT. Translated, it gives CASSSGGRNQPQHF.

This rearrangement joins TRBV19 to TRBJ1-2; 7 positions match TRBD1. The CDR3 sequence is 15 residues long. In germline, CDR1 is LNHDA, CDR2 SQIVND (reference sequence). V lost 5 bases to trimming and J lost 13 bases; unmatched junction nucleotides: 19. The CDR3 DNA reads TGTGCCAGTAGTTTGCCTTATGGACAGGCCAGAATCTTCACCTTC. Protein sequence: CASSLPYGQARIFTF.

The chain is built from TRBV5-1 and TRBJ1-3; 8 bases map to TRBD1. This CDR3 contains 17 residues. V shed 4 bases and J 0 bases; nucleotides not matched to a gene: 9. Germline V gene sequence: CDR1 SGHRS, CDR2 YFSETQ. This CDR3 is CASSKGQGGTSGNTIYF. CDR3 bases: TGCGCCAGCAGCAAAGGACAGGGAGGCACCTCTGGAAACACCATATATTTT.

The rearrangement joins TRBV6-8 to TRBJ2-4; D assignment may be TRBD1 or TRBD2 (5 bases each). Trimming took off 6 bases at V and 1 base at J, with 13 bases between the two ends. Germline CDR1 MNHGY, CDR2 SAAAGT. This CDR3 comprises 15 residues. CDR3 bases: TGTGCCAGCAGCCCAGGGTGGGGGGCCAAAAACATTCAGTACTTC. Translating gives CASSPGWGAKNIQYF.

The chain's CDR3 is CASSHNGRNTEAFF. The CDR3 DNA reads as TGTGCCAGCAGCCATAACGGGAGGAACACTGAAGCTTTCTTT. The chain couples TRBV14 to TRBJ1-1; the D is unclear. Looked up from germline, CDR1 is SGHDN and CDR2 is FVKESK. The CDR3 has 14 amino acids. Trimming took off 3 bases at V and 1 base at J, with 9 bases between the two ends.

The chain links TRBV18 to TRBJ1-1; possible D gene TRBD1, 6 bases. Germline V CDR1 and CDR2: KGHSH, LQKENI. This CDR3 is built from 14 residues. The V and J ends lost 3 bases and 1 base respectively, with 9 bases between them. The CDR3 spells CASSPTGKNTEAFF. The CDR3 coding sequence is TGTGCCAGCTCACCTACAGGGAAGAACACTGAAGCTTTCTTT.

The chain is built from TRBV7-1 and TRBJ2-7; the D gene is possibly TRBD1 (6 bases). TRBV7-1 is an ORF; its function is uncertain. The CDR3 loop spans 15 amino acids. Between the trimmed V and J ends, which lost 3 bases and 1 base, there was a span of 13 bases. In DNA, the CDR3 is TGTGCCAGCAGCTCCCCCGAGACAGGTTCCTACGAGCAGTACTTC. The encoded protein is CASSSPETGSYEQYF.

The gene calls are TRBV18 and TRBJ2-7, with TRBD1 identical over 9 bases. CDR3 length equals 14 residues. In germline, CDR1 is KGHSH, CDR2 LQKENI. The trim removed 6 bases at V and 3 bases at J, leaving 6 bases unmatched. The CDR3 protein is CASSPGQGRYEQYF. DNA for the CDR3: TGTGCCAGCTCTCCGGGACAGGGCCGCTACGAGCAGTACTTC.

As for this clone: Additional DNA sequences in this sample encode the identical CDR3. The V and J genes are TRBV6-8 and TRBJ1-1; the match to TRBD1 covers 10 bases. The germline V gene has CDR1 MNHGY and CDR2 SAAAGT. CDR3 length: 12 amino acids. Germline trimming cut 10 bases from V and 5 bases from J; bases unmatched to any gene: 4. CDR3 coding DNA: TGTGCCACGGGACAGGGGAGGACTGAAGCTTTCTTT. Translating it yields CATGQGRTEAFF.

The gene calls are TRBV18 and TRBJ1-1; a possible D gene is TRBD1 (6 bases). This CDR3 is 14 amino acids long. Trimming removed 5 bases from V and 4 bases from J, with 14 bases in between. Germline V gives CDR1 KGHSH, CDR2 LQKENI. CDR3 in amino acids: CASSSQGSFTEAFF. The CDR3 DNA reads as TGTGCCAGCTCATCCCAGGGGAGCTTCACTGAAGCTTTCTTT.

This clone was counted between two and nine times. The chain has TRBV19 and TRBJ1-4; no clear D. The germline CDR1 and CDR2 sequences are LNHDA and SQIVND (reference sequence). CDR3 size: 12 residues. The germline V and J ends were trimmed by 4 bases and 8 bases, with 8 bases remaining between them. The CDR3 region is CASSTSQEKLFF. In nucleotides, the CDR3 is TGTGCCAGTAGTACTTCGCAAGAAAAACTGTTTTTT.

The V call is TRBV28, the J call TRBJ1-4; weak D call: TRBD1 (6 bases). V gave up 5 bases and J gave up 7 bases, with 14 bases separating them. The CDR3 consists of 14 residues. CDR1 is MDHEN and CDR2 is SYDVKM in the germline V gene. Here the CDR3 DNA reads TGTGCCAGCAGTCCACAGGGTTCCAGTGAAAAACTGTTTTTT. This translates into CASSPQGSSEKLFF.

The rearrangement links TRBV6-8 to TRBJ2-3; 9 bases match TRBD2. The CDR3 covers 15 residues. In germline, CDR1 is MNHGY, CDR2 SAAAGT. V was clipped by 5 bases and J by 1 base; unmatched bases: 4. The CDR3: CASSDRTSGTDTQYF. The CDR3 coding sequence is TGTGCCAGCAGTGACAGGACTAGCGGCACAGATACGCAGTATTTT.

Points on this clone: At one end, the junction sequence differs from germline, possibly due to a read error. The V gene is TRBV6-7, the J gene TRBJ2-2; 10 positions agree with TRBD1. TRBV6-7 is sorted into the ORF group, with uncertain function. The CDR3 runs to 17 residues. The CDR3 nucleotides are TGTGCCAGCAGTTACTCGGCAGGGACAGGGGTCACCAGGGAGCTGTTTTTT. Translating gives CASSYSAGTGVTRELFF.